One and the same sample provided the 17 T cell receptor beta chains below, sequenced in a study of beta chain features in type 1 diabetes. TCRB transcripts that were expressed got sequenced, as all of the isolated RNA had been reverse transcribed. Produced via immunoSEQ multiplex PCR; TCRdb's table is partial and in-frame only. This table has just over 600,000 clones, roughly a sixth appearing once. Sequencing was done on a sample of naive CD4+ T cells from blood. The source of these receptors is a young man in good health.

This clone appeared once. This chain connects TRBV7-3 to TRBJ1-4; TRBD1 aligns across 8 bases. Germline CDR1 is SGHTA and CDR2 is FQGTGA. The CDR3 has 13 amino acids. V trimming: 5 bases; J trimming: 10 bases; junction bases outside the gene matches: 6. The chain's CDR3 is CASSLTGEGKLFF. CDR3 nucleotides: TGTGCCAGCAGCCTGACAGGGGAGGGAAAACTGTTTTTT.

The chain couples TRBV28 to TRBJ2-1; D unclear. With 6 bases removed from V and 8 bases from J, the gap between germline ends came to 20 bases. The CDR3 runs to 15 residues. Germline V CDR1 and CDR2: MDHEN, SYDVKM. The CDR3 is CASSGQAAAEHEQFF. The CDR3 DNA is TGTGCCAGCAGCGGGCAAGCTGCGGCAGAACATGAGCAGTTCTTC. Filled out from reference TRBV28 and TRBJ2-1, the complete variable domain reads DVKVTQSSRYLVKRTGEKVFLECVQDMDHENMFWYRQDPGLGLRLIYFSYDVKMKEKGDIPEGYSVSREKKERFSLILESASTNQTSMYLCASSGQAAAEHEQFFGPGTRLTVL.

This clone was recorded a few times. This chain joins TRBV15 and TRBJ2-7, with D maybe TRBD1 (5 bases). The V end was cut by 3 bases, the J end by 0 bases, with 9 bases between. Germline CDR1 reads LNHNV; CDR2 reads YYDKDF (reference sequence). The CDR3 sequence is 14 residues long. CDR3 sequence (DNA): TGTGCCACCAGCAGCCGGACACTCTCCTACGAGCAGTACTTC. This sequence encodes CATSSRTLSYEQYF. Complete variable domain (other parts from reference TRBV15 and TRBJ2-7): DAMVIQNPRYQVTQFGKPVTLSCSQTLNHNVMYWYQQKSSQAPKLLFHYYDKDFNNEADTPDNFQSRRPNTSFCFLDIRSPGLGDTAMYLCATSSRTLSYEQYFGPGTRLTVT.

This clone was picked up one time. V usage is TRBV7-9 and J usage is TRBJ1-5, with D hard to call. The germline gives CDR1 SEHNR, CDR2 FQNEAQ (reference sequence). CDR3 length equals 14 residues. Trimming took off 0 bases at V and 4 bases at J, with 7 bases between the two ends. CDR3 sequence reads: CASSLAYRNQPQHF. CDR3 bases: TGTGCCAGCAGCTTAGCGTACAGAAATCAGCCCCAGCATTTT. Full variable domain (remainder filled in from reference TRBV7-9 and TRBJ1-5): DTGVSQNPRHKITKRGQNVTFRCDPISEHNRLYWYRQTLGQGPEFLTYFQNEAQLEKSRLLSDRFSAERPKGSFSTLEIQRTEQGDSAMYLCASSLAYRNQPQHFGDGTRLSIL.

This chain links TRBV4-3 with TRBJ2-3; tentative D call: TRBD1 (5 bases). From germline, CDR1 is LGHNA and CDR2 YSLEER. V dropped 1 base and J dropped 3 bases, with 11 bases sitting between them. This CDR3 is built from 15 residues. CDR3 DNA sequence: TGCGCCAGCAGCCAAGTCCCGGCAGGGACAGATACGCAGTATTTT. Its translation is CASSQVPAGTDTQYF.

As to this clone: Within the sample, other DNA sequences also encode this same CDR3. The chain joins TRBV28 to TRBJ2-7; no reliable D call. The CDR3 extends over 12 amino acids. The V and J ends lost 4 bases and 1 base respectively, with 5 bases between them. CDR1 is MDHEN, CDR2 SYDVKM, per germline. As DNA, the CDR3 is TGTGCCAGCAGTTCTGGTTCCTACGAGCAGTACTTC. Translating it yields CASSSGSYEQYF.

This clone was seen a few times. V usage is TRBV15 and J usage is TRBJ2-7; no firm D call. V lost 4 bases and J lost 5, with 9 bases in between. Per the germline V gene, CDR1 is LNHNV and CDR2 is YYDKDF (reference sequence). This CDR3 spans 12 amino acids. CDR3 bases: TGTGCCACCAGCATACCAGAGCACGAGCAGTACTTC. Its protein is CATSIPEHEQYF. The full variable domain, in which reference TRBV15 and TRBJ2-7 provide the parts outside the CDR3, is DAMVIQNPRYQVTQFGKPVTLSCSQTLNHNVMYWYQQKSSQAPKLLFHYYDKDFNNEADTPDNFQSRRPNTSFCFLDIRSPGLGDTAMYLCATSIPEHEQYFGPGTRLTVT.

The chain combines TRBV5-1 with TRBJ1-1; TRBD1 matches 9 bases. Trimming removed 0 bases from V and 4 bases from J; junction bases left unmatched: 7. Germline V gene lookup returns CDR1 SGHRS and CDR2 YFSETQ. The CDR3 spans 16 residues. Here the CDR3 reads CASSLGTGQGSTEAFF. The CDR3 coding sequence is TGCGCCAGCAGCTTGGGGACCGGACAGGGGAGCACTGAAGCTTTCTTT.

This clone was observed a handful of times. The J gene is TRBJ2-4, the V gene TRBV6-1, with 13 bases that match TRBD2. V lost 4 bases and J lost 6; bases outside the gene matches: 12. Germline V gene sequence: CDR1 MNHNS, CDR2 SASEGT. The CDR3 is 18 residues long. CDR3 in DNA: TGTGCCAGCAGTGTCACTAGCGGGAGGGAACTAGCCGGAAACATTCAGTACTTC. Translation: CASSVTSGRELAGNIQYF.

There are a few counts of this clone. The chain carries TRBV7-3 and TRBJ1-6; unclear D gene. Germline V gives CDR1 SGHTA, CDR2 FQGTGA. The CDR3 has 13 residues. The ends were cut back, 1 base at V and 7 bases at J, with 5 bases in the middle. CDR3 DNA sequence: TGTGCCAGCAGCTTAATGCAGAATTCACCCCTCCACTTT. Residues: CASSLMQNSPLHF.

V is TRBV19 and J is TRBJ1-2, with 10 bases lining up with TRBD1. J lost 2 bases, V lost 5 bases, and 5 bases had no gene match. The germline gives CDR1 LNHDA, CDR2 SQIVND (reference sequence). This CDR3 has 15 amino acids. The CDR3 loop is CASSGPGQGNYGYTF. CDR3 sequence (DNA): TGTGCCAGTAGTGGACCGGGACAGGGGAACTATGGCTACACCTTC.

The rearrangement uses TRBV28 and TRBJ2-3, with 7 bases aligning to TRBD2. Germline trimming cut 6 bases from V and 0 bases from J; bases unmatched to any gene: 9. The CDR3 is 16 amino acids. CDR1 and CDR2 from the germline V gene are MDHEN and SYDVKM. This CDR3 is CASSPPAGTSTDTQYF. For the CDR3, the DNA is TGTGCCAGCAGCCCTCCAGCGGGAACGAGCACAGATACGCAGTATTTT.

CDR3 coding DNA: TGTGCCAGCACCCCGATGGTGTCCCTAATTTCACCCCTCCACTTT. As protein: CASTPMVSLISPLHF. The V gene is TRBV7-2, the J gene TRBJ1-6; no clear D. Trimming pared 7 bases from V and 9 bases from J, leaving 19 bases between. Germline V CDR1 and CDR2: SGHTA, FQGNSA. CDR3 size: 15 residues.

The chain uses TRBV28 and TRBJ2-1, with 11 bases lining up with TRBD2. The CDR3 has 16 amino acids. J gave up 3 bases and V 6 bases, and 7 bases lay outside the gene matches. Germline CDR1 MDHEN, CDR2 SYDVKM. Here the CDR3 reads CASSQLAGERYNEQFF. Written as DNA, the CDR3 is TGTGCCAGCAGCCAACTAGCGGGAGAGCGCTACAATGAGCAGTTCTTC.

V is TRBV18 and J is TRBJ2-7; no reliable D call. Germline loops: CDR1 KGHSH, CDR2 LQKENI. The CDR3 has 14 residues. The germline V and J ends were trimmed by 0 bases and 7 bases, with 13 bases remaining between them. CDR3 sequence: CASSPPSSPREQYF. In nucleotides, the CDR3 is TGTGCCAGCTCACCACCTAGCTCCCCTAGGGAGCAGTACTTC.

The gene calls are TRBV5-1 and TRBJ2-1; D is tentatively TRBD1 or TRBD2 (5 bases each). Germline values: CDR1 SGHRS, CDR2 YFSETQ. V was clipped by 7 bases and J by 3 bases, with 20 bases between them. The CDR3 spans 16 residues. The chain's CDR3 is CASRLSSGGNYNEQFF. The DNA of the CDR3 is TGCGCCAGCCGGTTATCGTCTGGGGGTAACTACAATGAGCAGTTCTTC.

This clone showed up just a few times. This chain's CDR3 is CASSVGPGQTSYEQYF. Written as DNA, the CDR3 is TGTGCCAGCAGCGTAGGACCGGGACAGACCTCCTACGAGCAGTACTTC. The chain recombines TRBV9 with TRBJ2-7; 7 bases map to TRBD1. Germline V gives CDR1 SGDLS, CDR2 YYNGEE. The V gene end was trimmed by 0 bases and the J gene end by 0 bases; junction bases not matched to a gene: 6. The CDR3 runs to 16 residues.